The present entry profiles one T cell receptor beta chain with its context. Its antigen is undetermined. Since the CDR3 does not end with the conserved phenylalanine or tryptophan, this likely comes from a read error. Germline V lookup: CDR1 SQVTM, CDR2 ANQGSEA. This CDR3 spans 16 amino acids. V lost 6 bases to trimming and J lost 1 base; unmatched junction nucleotides: 11. A modified ARM-PCR protocol with three rounds of nested PCR amplified TCRbeta. TCRdb reprocessed the multiplex PCR reads with MiXCR, giving one entry per CDR3 protein. Of over 100,000 distinct CDR3 sequences in the sample, over 55% were seen once. These data come from a study of tumor and adjacent non-tumor tissue in lung cancer. Study-wide background: The cohort had under 15 adenocarcinoma, a couple of squamous cell and 1 small cell patients.

This sample's RNA came from whole unsorted tissue. Distant lung tissue was collected more than 3 cm away from the tumor edge. Donors were chemotherapy-naive, newly diagnosed lung cancer surgical patients in China, August–late 2014. General observations from the study: Top 100 clones took a larger repertoire share in normal lung. TCR diversity was significantly greater in tumor than normal lung tissue.

The sequence came from a man in his fifties or sixties with non-small cell lung cancer. The sequenced sample was distant non-tumor lung tissue. The V and J genes are TRBV29-1 and TRBJ2-1, with 8 bases fitting TRBD2. The CDR3 DNA reads TGCAGCGTCAATAAACTAGCGGCGACTTCCTACAATGAGCAGTTCCTC. Translation: CSVNKLAATSYNEQFL.